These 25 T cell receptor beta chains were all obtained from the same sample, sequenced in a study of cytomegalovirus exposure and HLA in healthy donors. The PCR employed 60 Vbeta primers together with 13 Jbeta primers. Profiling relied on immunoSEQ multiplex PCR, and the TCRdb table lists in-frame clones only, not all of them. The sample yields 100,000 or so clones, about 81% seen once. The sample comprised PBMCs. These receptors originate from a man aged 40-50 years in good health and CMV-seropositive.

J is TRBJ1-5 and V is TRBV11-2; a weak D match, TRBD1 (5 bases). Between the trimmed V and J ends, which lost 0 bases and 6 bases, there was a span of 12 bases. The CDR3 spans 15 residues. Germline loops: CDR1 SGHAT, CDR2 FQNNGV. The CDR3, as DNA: TGTGCCAGCAGCTTAGATGCAGGGTCCGGTCAGCCCCAGCATTTT. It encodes CASSLDAGSGQPQHF.

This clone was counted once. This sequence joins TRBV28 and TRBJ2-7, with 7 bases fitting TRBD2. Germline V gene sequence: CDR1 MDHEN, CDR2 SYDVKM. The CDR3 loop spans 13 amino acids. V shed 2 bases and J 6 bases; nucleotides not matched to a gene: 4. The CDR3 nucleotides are TGTGCCAGCAGTTTAGCGGGAGTCCCCGAGCAGTACTTC. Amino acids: CASSLAGVPEQYF.

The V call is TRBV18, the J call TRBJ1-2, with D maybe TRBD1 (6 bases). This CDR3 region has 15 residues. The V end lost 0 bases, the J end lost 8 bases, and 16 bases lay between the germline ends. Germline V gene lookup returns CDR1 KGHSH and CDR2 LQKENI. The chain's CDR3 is CASSPPRTVRIGYTF. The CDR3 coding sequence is TGTGCCAGCTCACCACCTCGGACAGTCCGAATAGGCTACACCTTC.

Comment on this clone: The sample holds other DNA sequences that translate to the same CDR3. The CDR3 sequence is CASSPLAGLNNEQFF. The CDR3 DNA reads TGTGCCAGTAGTCCCCTAGCGGGGCTCAACAATGAGCAGTTCTTC. The rearrangement links TRBV19 to TRBJ2-1, with 9 bases that match TRBD2. The CDR3 has 15 residues. V was pared by 5 bases and J by 5 bases, with 7 bases of the junction left unmatched. The germline gives CDR1 LNHDA, CDR2 SQIVND (reference sequence).

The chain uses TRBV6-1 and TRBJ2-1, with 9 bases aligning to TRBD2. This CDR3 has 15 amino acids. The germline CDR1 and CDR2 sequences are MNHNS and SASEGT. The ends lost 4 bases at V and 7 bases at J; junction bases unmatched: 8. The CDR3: CASSAQGRGGNEQFF. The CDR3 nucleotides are TGTGCCAGCAGTGCACAAGGGCGGGGGGGGAATGAGCAGTTCTTC.

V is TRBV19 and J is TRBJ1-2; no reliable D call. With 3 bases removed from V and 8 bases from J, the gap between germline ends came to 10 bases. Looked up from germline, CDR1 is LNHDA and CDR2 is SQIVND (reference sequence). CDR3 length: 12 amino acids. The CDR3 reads CASSMAGGGYTF. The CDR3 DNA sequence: TGTGCCAGTAGTATGGCGGGAGGAGGCTACACCTTC.

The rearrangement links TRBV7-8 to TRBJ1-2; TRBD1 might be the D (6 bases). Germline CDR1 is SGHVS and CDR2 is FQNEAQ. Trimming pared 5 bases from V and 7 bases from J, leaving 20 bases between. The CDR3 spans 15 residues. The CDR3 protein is CASSRLGGADGGYTF. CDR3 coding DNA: TGTGCCAGCAGCCGGCTCGGGGGGGCGGATGGTGGCTACACCTTC.

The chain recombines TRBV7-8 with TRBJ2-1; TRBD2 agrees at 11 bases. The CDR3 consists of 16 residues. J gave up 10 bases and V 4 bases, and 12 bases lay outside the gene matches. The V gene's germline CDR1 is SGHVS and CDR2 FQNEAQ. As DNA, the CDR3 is TGTGCCAGCAGCTCCAGAGATAGCGGGGGGGCCTGGGAGCAGTTCTTC. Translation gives CASSSRDSGGAWEQFF.

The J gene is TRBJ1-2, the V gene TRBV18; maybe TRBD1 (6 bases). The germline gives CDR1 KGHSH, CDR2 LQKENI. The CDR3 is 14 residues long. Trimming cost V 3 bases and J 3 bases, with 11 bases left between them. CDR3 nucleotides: TGTGCCAGCTCACCCGAAGGGGGAGACTATGGCTACACCTTC. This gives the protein CASSPEGGDYGYTF.

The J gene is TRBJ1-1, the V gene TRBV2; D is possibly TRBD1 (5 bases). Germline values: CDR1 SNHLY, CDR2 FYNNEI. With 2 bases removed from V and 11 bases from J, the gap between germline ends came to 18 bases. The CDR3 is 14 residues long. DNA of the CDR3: TGTGCCAGCAGTGAATTGATGGTCAGGGTGGGTGCTTTCTTT. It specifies CASSELMVRVGAFF.

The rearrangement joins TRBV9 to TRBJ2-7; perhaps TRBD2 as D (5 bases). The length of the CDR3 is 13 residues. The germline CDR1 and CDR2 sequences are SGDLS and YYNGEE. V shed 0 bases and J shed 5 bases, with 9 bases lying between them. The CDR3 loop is CASSVGSGHEQYF. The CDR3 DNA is TGTGCCAGCAGCGTAGGGAGCGGCCACGAGCAGTACTTC.

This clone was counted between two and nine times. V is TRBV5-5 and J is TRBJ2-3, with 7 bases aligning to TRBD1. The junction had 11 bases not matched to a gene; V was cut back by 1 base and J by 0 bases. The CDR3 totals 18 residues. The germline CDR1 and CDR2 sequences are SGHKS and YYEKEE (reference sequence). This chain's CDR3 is CASSLHRGPTTSTDTQYF. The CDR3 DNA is TGTGCCAGCAGCTTGCACAGGGGCCCTACCACAAGCACAGATACGCAGTATTTT.

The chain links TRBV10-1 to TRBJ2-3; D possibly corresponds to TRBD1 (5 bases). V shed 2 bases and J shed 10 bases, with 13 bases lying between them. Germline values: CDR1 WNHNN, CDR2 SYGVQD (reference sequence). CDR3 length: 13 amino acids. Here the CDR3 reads CASSENSLGPQYF. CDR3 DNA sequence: TGCGCCAGCAGTGAGAACAGTTTGGGGCCGCAGTATTTT.

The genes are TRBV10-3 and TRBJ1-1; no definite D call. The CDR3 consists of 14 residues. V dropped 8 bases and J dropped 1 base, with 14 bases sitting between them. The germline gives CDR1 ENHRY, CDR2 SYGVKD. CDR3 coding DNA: TGTGCCATCGGAGACGGCCGGGGGAACACTGAAGCTTTCTTT. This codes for CAIGDGRGNTEAFF.

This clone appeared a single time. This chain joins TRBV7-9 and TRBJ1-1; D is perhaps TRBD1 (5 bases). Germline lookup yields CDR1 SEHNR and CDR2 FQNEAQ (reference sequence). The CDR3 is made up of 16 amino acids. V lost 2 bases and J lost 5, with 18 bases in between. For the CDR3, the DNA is TGTGCCAGCAGCTTACCCCCAGGGCCCGTGAGGACTGAAGCTTTCTTT. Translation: CASSLPPGPVRTEAFF.

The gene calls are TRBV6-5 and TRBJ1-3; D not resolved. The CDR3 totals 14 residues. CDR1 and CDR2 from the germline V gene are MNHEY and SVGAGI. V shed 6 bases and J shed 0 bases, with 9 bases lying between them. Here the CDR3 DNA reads TGTGCCAGCAGCACAGTGATCTCTGGAAACACCATATATTTT. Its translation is CASSTVISGNTIYF.

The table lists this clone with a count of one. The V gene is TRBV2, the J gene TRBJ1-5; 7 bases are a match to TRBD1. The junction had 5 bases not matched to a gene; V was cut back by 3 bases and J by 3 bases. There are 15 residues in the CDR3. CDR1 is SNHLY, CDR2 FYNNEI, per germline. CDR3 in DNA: TGTGCCAGCAGTGATCGGACAGGCAACAATCAGCCCCAGCATTTT. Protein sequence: CASSDRTGNNQPQHF. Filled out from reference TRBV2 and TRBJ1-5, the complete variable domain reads EPEVTQTPSHQVTQMGQEVILRCVPISNHLYFYWYRQILGQKVEFLVSFYNNEISEKSEIFDDQFSVERPDGSNFTLKIRSTKLEDSAMYFCASSDRTGNNQPQHFGDGTRLSIL.

Written as DNA, the CDR3 is TGCGCCAGCAGCACACCGGAGGCGCATCTTAGGGAGACCCAGTACTTC. This codes for CASSTPEAHLRETQYF. J is TRBJ2-5 and V is TRBV5-1, with D possibly being TRBD2 (5 bases). Germline values: CDR1 SGHRS, CDR2 YFSETQ. Trimming took 4 bases from V and 5 from J, leaving 21 bases between them. CDR3 length: 16 residues. Combining the CDR3 with reference TRBV5-1 and TRBJ2-5 gives the whole variable domain KAGVTQTPRYLIKTRGQQVTLSCSPISGHRSVSWYQQTPGQGLQFLFEYFSETQRNKGNFPGRFSGRQFSNSRSEMNVSTLELGDSALYLCASSTPEAHLRETQYFGPGTRLLVL.

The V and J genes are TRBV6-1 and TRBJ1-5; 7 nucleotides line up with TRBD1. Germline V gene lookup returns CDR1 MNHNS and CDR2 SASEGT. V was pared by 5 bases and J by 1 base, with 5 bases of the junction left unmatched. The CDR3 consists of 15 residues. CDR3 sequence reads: CASSRTGGSNQPQHF. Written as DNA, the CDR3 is TGTGCCAGCAGTCGGACAGGAGGGAGCAATCAGCCCCAGCATTTT.

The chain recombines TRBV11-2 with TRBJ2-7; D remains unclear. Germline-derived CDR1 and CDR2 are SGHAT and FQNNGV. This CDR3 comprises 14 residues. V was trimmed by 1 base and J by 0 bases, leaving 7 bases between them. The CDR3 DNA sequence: TGTGCCAGCAGCTTAGGGCGGCACTCCTACGAGCAGTACTTC. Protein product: CASSLGRHSYEQYF.

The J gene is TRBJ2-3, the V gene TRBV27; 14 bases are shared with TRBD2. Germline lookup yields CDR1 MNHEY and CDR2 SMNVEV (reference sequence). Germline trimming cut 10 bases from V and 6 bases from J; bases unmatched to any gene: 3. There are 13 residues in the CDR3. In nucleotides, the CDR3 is TGTGCCACCCGACTAGCGGGAGGGGATACGCAGTATTTT. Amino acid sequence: CATRLAGGDTQYF.

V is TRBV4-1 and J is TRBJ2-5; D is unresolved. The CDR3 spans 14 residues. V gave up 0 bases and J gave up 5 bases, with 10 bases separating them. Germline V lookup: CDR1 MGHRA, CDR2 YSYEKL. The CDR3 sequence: CASSQDRESETQYF. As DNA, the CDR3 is TGCGCCAGCAGCCAAGATCGCGAGTCCGAGACCCAGTACTTC.

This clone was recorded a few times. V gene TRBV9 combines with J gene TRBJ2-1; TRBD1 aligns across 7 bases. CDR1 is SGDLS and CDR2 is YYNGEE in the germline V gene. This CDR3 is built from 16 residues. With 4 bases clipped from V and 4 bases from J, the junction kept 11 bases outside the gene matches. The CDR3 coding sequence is TGTGCCAGCAGCCCTGGCGTGCCAGGGGGTTACAATGAGCAGTTCTTC. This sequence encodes CASSPGVPGGYNEQFF.

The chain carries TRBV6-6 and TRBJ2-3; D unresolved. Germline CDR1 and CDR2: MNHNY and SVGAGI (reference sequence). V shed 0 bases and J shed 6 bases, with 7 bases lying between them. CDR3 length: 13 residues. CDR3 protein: CASSYSTGDTQYF. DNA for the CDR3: TGTGCCAGCAGTTACTCGACCGGGGATACGCAGTATTTT.

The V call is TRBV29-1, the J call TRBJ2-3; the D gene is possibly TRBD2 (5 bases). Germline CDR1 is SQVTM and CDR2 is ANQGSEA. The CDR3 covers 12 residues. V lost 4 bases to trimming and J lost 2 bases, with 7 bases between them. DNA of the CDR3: TGCAGCGTTGGGCGGGCCACAGATACGCAGTATTTT. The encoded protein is CSVGRATDTQYF.